This T cell receptor (beta chain) was observed in a study of OX40 agonist ivuxolimab in advanced cancers. General study points: Antigen specificity was not determined for the expanded peripheral T cells. At 0.1 to 3.0 mg/kg and by week 6, CD4+ and CD8+ T cells in the blood had expanded clonally.

Autoimmune disease history or systemic immunosuppression excluded patients. The length of the CDR3 is 11 residues. V gave up 4 bases and J gave up 4 bases, with 4 bases separating them. Per the germline V gene, CDR1 is SGHTS and CDR2 is YDEGEE. With respect to this clone: The antigen remains unidentified.

Measured with immunoSEQ multiplex PCR; TCRdb has only the in-frame clones, and not every one. The sample lists around 100,000 clones; about nine tenths were seen once. The clonotype originates from an adult with an advanced solid tumor such as melanoma, head and neck, liver or kidney cancer. Here the sequenced sample was CD4+ or CD8+ T cells sorted from blood, taken in a trial of the OX40 agonist ivuxolimab. The chain has TRBV5-8 and TRBJ2-3; D is unclear. The CDR3: CASSRPDTQYF. CDR3 nucleotide sequence: TGTGCCAGCAGCCGTCCAGATACGCAGTATTTT.